One and the same sample provided the 27 T cell receptor beta chains below, sequenced in a study of shared clonotypes between healthy human individuals. The assay was immunoSEQ multiplex PCR, and TCRdb's table has in-frame clones only and misses some. Altogether 2.3 million or so clones are present, 85% to 95% being singletons, with the ten largest covering about 0.41%. Sequences were obtained from naive CD4+ T cells from PBMCs. Subset specified: CD45RA+ positively selected. The origin of the receptors is a man in his late teens or twenties in good health. Some clones in this sample may be carry-over from other donors' samples.

This clone was seen only once. The chain links TRBV28 to TRBJ2-3; 8 bases are shared with TRBD2. The CDR3 is 15 amino acids. The ends lost 4 bases at V and 0 bases at J; junction bases unmatched: 3. CDR1 is MDHEN, CDR2 SYDVKM, per germline. CDR3 residues: CASSSGGGSTDTQYF. CDR3 in DNA: TGTGCCAGCAGTTCCGGGGGGGGTAGCACAGATACGCAGTATTTT.

The gene calls are TRBV5-1 and TRBJ2-2, with D possibly TRBD2 on 6 matching bases. Trimming took off 5 bases at V and 3 bases at J, with 11 bases between the two ends. The germline gives CDR1 SGHRS, CDR2 YFSETQ. The CDR3 consists of 14 residues. CDR3: CASSGGTHTGELFF. The CDR3 bases are TGCGCCAGCAGTGGGGGGACTCACACCGGGGAGCTGTTTTTT.

V usage is TRBV7-2 and J usage is TRBJ2-5; D might be TRBD1 (6 bases). V was pared by 2 bases and J by 7 bases, with 17 bases between. The CDR3 is 15 amino acids. Looked up from germline, CDR1 is SGHTA and CDR2 is FQGNSA. The CDR3 is CASSLRQGRLGTQYF. CDR3 coding DNA: TGTGCCAGCAGCTTAAGGCAGGGGCGGTTGGGGACCCAGTACTTC. The entire variable domain, with the rest obtained from reference TRBV7-2 and TRBJ2-5, is as follows: GAGVSQSPSNKVTEKGKDVELRCDPISGHTALYWYRQSLGQGLEFLIYFQGNSAPDKSGLPSDRFSAERTGGSVSTLTIQRTQQEDSAVYLCASSLRQGRLGTQYFGPGTRLLVL.

V gene TRBV5-6 combines with J gene TRBJ1-2; D not resolved. This CDR3 region has 14 residues. The V end was cut by 1 base, the J end by 4 bases, with 11 bases between. Germline V gene lookup returns CDR1 SGHDT and CDR2 YYEEEE. CDR3 protein: CASSLLRGSYGYTF. CDR3 coding DNA: TGTGCCAGCAGCTTGTTGCGGGGATCCTATGGCTACACCTTC.

This clone was counted a single time. The gene calls are TRBV11-2 and TRBJ2-3, with 13 bases identical to TRBD2. CDR1 is SGHAT, CDR2 FQNNGV, per germline. This CDR3 has 16 amino acids. Trimming at V came to 5 bases and at J to 4 bases, leaving 6 bases not matched to a gene. The CDR3 reads CASSPGLAGVADTQYF. CDR3 nucleotides: TGTGCCAGCAGCCCAGGACTAGCGGGAGTGGCAGATACGCAGTATTTT.

This chain uses TRBV7-7 with TRBJ2-7; the match to TRBD1 covers 7 bases. The CDR3 consists of 19 residues. The trim removed 3 bases at V and 0 bases at J, leaving 17 bases unmatched. CDR1 is SSHAT, CDR2 FNYEAQ, per germline (reference sequence). CDR3 in amino acids: CASSFNWTGRPYYSYEQYF. CDR3 nucleotides: TGTGCCAGCAGCTTTAATTGGACAGGACGACCTTATTACTCCTACGAGCAGTACTTC.

CDR3 amino acids: CAWSVPEKTGNTIYF. CDR3 bases: TGTGCCTGGAGTGTACCAGAGAAGACTGGAAACACCATATATTTT. The V and J genes are TRBV30 and TRBJ1-3; D unclear. This CDR3 comprises 15 residues. Deletions cut 0 bases from V and 2 bases from J, with 11 bases between. Germline CDR1 reads GTSNPN; CDR2 reads SVGIG (reference sequence).

This clone came up once. The chain joins TRBV5-5 to TRBJ1-2, with a possible D match to TRBD1 (5 bases). CDR1 is SGHKS, CDR2 YYEKEE, per germline (reference sequence). V gave up 4 bases and J gave up 0 bases, with 16 bases separating them. This CDR3 is 16 amino acids long. The CDR3 protein is CASSLRQSSPNYGYTF. In DNA, the CDR3 is TGTGCCAGCAGCCTTAGACAGTCAAGCCCTAACTATGGCTACACCTTC.

The chain joins TRBV15 to TRBJ2-2; TRBD1 matches 7 bases. CDR1 and CDR2 from the germline V gene are LNHNV and YYDKDF (reference sequence). The CDR3 has 13 residues. Losses at the gene ends were 2 bases for V and 6 bases for J; bases not matched to a gene: 0. CDR3 sequence: CATSRQGAGELFF. CDR3 sequence (DNA): TGTGCCACCAGCAGACAGGGGGCCGGGGAGCTGTTTTTT.

In this sample, this clone turned up once. The genes are TRBV27 and TRBJ2-1, with 9 positions matching TRBD1. The CDR3 has 21 amino acids. With 5 bases clipped from V and 2 bases from J, the junction kept 22 bases outside the gene matches. Germline lookup yields CDR1 MNHEY and CDR2 SMNVEV (reference sequence). The CDR3 here is CASSRDRGEYPSSRAYNEQFF. CDR3 nucleotide sequence: TGTGCCAGCAGTAGAGACAGGGGGGAATATCCCTCCTCAAGGGCCTACAATGAGCAGTTCTTC.

This clone was detected only once. This CDR3 is also generated by other DNA sequences in the sample. The chain couples TRBV18 to TRBJ2-1; tentatively, D is TRBD1 or TRBD2 (6 bases each). The CDR3 has 14 amino acids. Germline assignment: CDR1 KGHSH and CDR2 LQKENI. V was shortened by 4 bases and J by 6 bases, with 13 bases between the two germline ends. The CDR3 loop reads CASSLSGGGNEQFF. The CDR3, as DNA: TGTGCCAGCTCACTGTCAGGAGGGGGCAATGAGCAGTTCTTC.

This rearrangement joins TRBV7-9 to TRBJ2-5; no clear D. Germline V gives CDR1 SEHNR, CDR2 FQNEAQ (reference sequence). The germline V and J ends were trimmed by 2 bases and 1 base, with 8 bases remaining between them. CDR3 size: 14 residues. CDR3 sequence (DNA): TGTGCCAGCAGCTTATCCACATTCCAAGAGACCCAGTACTTC. Its translation is CASSLSTFQETQYF.

The CDR3 DNA follows: TGTGCGGTAGGGCACGAAAGCTCCTACAATGAGCAGTTCTTC. Translation: CAVGHESSYNEQFF. The gene calls are TRBV10-3 and TRBJ2-1; D call uncertain. This CDR3 is built from 14 residues. Germline values: CDR1 ENHRY, CDR2 SYGVKD.

V and J are TRBV27 and TRBJ2-7; D gene unclear. There are 14 residues in the CDR3. The germline V and J ends were trimmed by 8 bases and 1 base, with 15 bases remaining between them. Germline V gene sequence: CDR1 MNHEY, CDR2 SMNVEV (reference sequence). CDR3 sequence: CASSLVGRSYEQYF. The CDR3 coding sequence is TGTGCCAGCTCTCTCGTTGGACGGTCCTACGAGCAGTACTTC.

The rearrangement uses TRBV9 and TRBJ2-7; 7 bases agree with TRBD1. This CDR3 comprises 15 residues. CDR1 and CDR2 from the germline V gene are SGDLS and YYNGEE. V lost 3 bases to trimming and J lost 2 bases; unmatched junction nucleotides: 8. The CDR3 nucleotides are TGTGCCAGCAGCGCGGGACAGTATGTCCCCTACGAGCAGTACTTC. It encodes CASSAGQYVPYEQYF.

V and J are TRBV5-1 and TRBJ1-1; D not certain. The CDR3 covers 14 residues. Trimming stripped 1 base from V and 6 bases from J, with 13 bases between. The V gene's germline CDR1 is SGHRS and CDR2 YFSETQ. The CDR3 DNA follows: TGCGCCAGCAGCTTGCTCGGGGAAAGAGCTGAAGCTTTCTTT. This encodes CASSLLGERAEAFF.

The V call is TRBV5-1, the J call TRBJ1-1; D may be TRBD1 (5 bases). This CDR3 contains 14 residues. CDR1 and CDR2 from the germline V gene are SGHRS and YFSETQ. V lost 2 bases and J 5 bases, leaving 13 bases between the germline ends. The CDR3 loop reads CASSFRGRRTEAFF. CDR3 nucleotide sequence: TGCGCCAGCAGCTTTCGGGGGAGGCGAACTGAAGCTTTCTTT. The complete variable domain, with remaining parts taken from reference TRBV5-1 and TRBJ1-1, reads KAGVTQTPRYLIKTRGQQVTLSCSPISGHRSVSWYQQTPGQGLQFLFEYFSETQRNKGNFPGRFSGRQFSNSRSEMNVSTLELGDSALYLCASSFRGRRTEAFFGQGTRLTVV.

The chain couples TRBV19 to TRBJ1-1, with TRBD1 as a possible D gene (6 bases). Germline V gene lookup returns CDR1 LNHDA and CDR2 SQIVND (reference sequence). The V end lost 2 bases, the J end lost 3 bases, and 13 bases lay between the germline ends. The CDR3 runs to 15 residues. CDR3 coding DNA: TGTGCCAGTAGTATATTTGGCACAGGGTACACTGAAGCTTTCTTT. It specifies CASSIFGTGYTEAFF.

This rearrangement joins TRBV5-1 to TRBJ1-2, with a tentative D call TRBD1 (5 bases). This CDR3 contains 15 residues. Germline-derived CDR1 and CDR2 are SGHRS and YFSETQ. Trimming shortened V by 0 bases and J by 2 bases, and 11 bases separated the two germline ends. The CDR3 DNA reads as TGCGCCAGCAGCTTGGCCGGCAGGGCCAACTATGGCTACACCTTC. Translated, it gives CASSLAGRANYGYTF.

V usage is TRBV14 and J usage is TRBJ2-4; D remains unclear. This CDR3 is 14 amino acids long. Germline CDR1 and CDR2: SGHDN and FVKESK. The V end lost 0 bases, the J end lost 5 bases, and 8 bases lay between the germline ends. For the CDR3, the DNA is TGTGCCAGCAGCCAAGATATCGCCCAAAACATTCAGTACTTC. Translating gives CASSQDIAQNIQYF.

The J gene is TRBJ1-1, the V gene TRBV28; D gene unclear. This CDR3 has 11 residues. CDR1 and CDR2 (germline): MDHEN, SYDVKM. V was pared by 3 bases and J by 6 bases, with 5 bases between. CDR3 region: CASSFAAEAFF. The CDR3 DNA reads as TGTGCCAGCAGTTTTGCGGCTGAAGCTTTCTTT.

This chain uses TRBV7-9 with TRBJ2-5; D may be TRBD1 (6 bases). Trimming pared 4 bases from V and 4 bases from J, leaving 13 bases between. The CDR3 is 14 amino acids. Germline V gene data show CDR1 as SEHNR and CDR2 as FQNEAQ (reference sequence). The CDR3 loop is CASSSGVVRETQYF. DNA of the CDR3: TGTGCCAGCAGCTCAGGGGTGGTGAGAGAGACCCAGTACTTC.

The CDR3 DNA reads as TGCGCCAGCAGTGAAGCCAGGGGTGATAGGGAAGAAAAACTGTTTTTT. The encoded protein is CASSEARGDREEKLFF. This chain links TRBV10-1 with TRBJ1-4; possible D gene TRBD1, 6 bases. CDR3 length: 16 amino acids. CDR1 WNHNN and CDR2 SYGVQD come from the germline V gene (reference sequence). The V end lost 3 bases, the J end lost 8 bases, and 19 bases lay between the germline ends.

This rearrangement joins TRBV28 to TRBJ1-5, with D perhaps TRBD1 (5 bases). Deletions cut 6 bases from V and 6 bases from J, with 18 bases between. The germline V gene encodes CDR1 MDHEN and CDR2 SYDVKM. This CDR3 is 15 amino acids long. The CDR3 bases are TGTGCCAGCAGCCTAGGACGGATTGGGGGTCAGCCCCAGCATTTT. Its protein is CASSLGRIGGQPQHF.

V usage is TRBV15 and J usage is TRBJ1-4; TRBD1 might be the D (6 bases). The CDR3 loop spans 15 amino acids. V was shortened by 5 bases and J by 5 bases, with 15 bases between the two germline ends. Germline V CDR1 and CDR2: LNHNV, YYDKDF (reference sequence). Here the CDR3 reads CATSRGGRENEKLFF. CDR3 nucleotide sequence: TGTGCCACCAGCCGGGGGGGCAGGGAGAATGAAAAACTGTTTTTT.

This clone was counted a single time. This chain joins TRBV7-6 and TRBJ2-1; TRBD2 aligns across 8 bases. Germline V gene lookup returns CDR1 SGHVS and CDR2 FNYEAQ. The length of the CDR3 is 18 residues. The V gene end was trimmed by 0 bases and the J gene end by 0 bases; junction bases not matched to a gene: 7. CDR3 coding DNA: TGTGCCAGCAGCTTAGCCCCAGCGGGAGTGATCTCCTACAATGAGCAGTTCTTC. Its protein product is CASSLAPAGVISYNEQFF.

The CDR3 sequence is CASRVDSNQPQHF. CDR3 coding DNA: TGTGCCAGCAGGGTGGATAGCAATCAGCCCCAGCATTTT. V is TRBV6-1 and J is TRBJ1-5; D is ambiguous. The length of the CDR3 is 13 residues. Germline-derived CDR1 and CDR2 are MNHNS and SASEGT. V gave up 6 bases and J gave up 0 bases, with 6 bases separating them.